This TCR beta chain was documented in a study of blood T cell repertoires in COVID-19. Study-level information: Samples came from the United States, Italy and Spain, spanning acute and convalescent COVID-19. Sources were T cells, B-cell-depleted T cells, or PBMCs; the material itself was cDNA or gDNA.

This clone appeared a few times. As originally analysed: From reference gene primer amplification, estimates of nucleated cell counts were derived. Profiling relied on immunoSEQ multiplex PCR, and the TCRdb table lists in-frame clones only, not all of them. Clone size and V and J calls were adopted from that table, with D and trimming inferred from the DNA. Here the sample spans roughly 43,000 clones, around 88% being singletons. The CDR3 totals 18 residues. Germline V gene data show CDR1 as SNHLY and CDR2 as FYNNEI. V was clipped by 3 bases and J by 1 base; unmatched bases: 14. This chain connects TRBV2 to TRBJ1-1; TRBD1 matches 7 bases. This clonotype was sampled from a human donor in a cohort sampled during active COVID-19. The specimen sequenced was peripheral blood. The CDR3 sequence is CASSDQTGTAEQNTEAFF. CDR3 DNA: TGTGCCAGCAGTGATCAGACCGGGACAGCCGAACAGAACACTGAAGCTTTCTTT.